One and the same sample provided the 5 T cell receptor beta chains below, sequenced in a study of PD-L1 blockade in urothelial cancer. This table comes from immunoSEQ multiplex PCR, and its TCRdb copy is limited to in-frame clones, with some not included. The profile covers around 57,000 clones, with 75% to 90% appearing a single time and roughly 1.5% taken by the ten largest. Time point indicated: pretreatment peripheral blood. The sample in question was PBMCs, obtained around atezolizumab (anti-PD-L1) treatment. Receptor source: a man in his 70s with urothelial cancer.

The genes are TRBV7-9 and TRBJ2-1; 10 bases line up with TRBD1. V dropped 5 bases and J dropped 8; count of bases not matched to a gene: 6. Germline V gene lookup returns CDR1 SEHNR and CDR2 FQNEAQ (reference sequence). The CDR3 extends over 14 amino acids. The CDR3 loop reads CASSAGTGADEQFF. As DNA, the CDR3 is TGTGCCAGCAGCGCCGGGACAGGGGCCGATGAGCAGTTCTTC.

This chain joins TRBV11-3 and TRBJ2-5; D possibly corresponds to TRBD2 (6 bases). The CDR3 has 13 residues. Trimming left V 3 bases short and J 4 bases short, with 9 bases between. Germline values: CDR1 SGHNT, CDR2 YENEEA. CDR3 in DNA: TGTGCCAGCAGCTTTCGCGGGACAGAGACCCAGTACTTC. It encodes CASSFRGTETQYF. Filled out from reference TRBV11-3 and TRBJ2-5, the complete variable domain reads EAGVVQSPRYKIIEKKQPVAFWCNPISGHNTLYWYLQNLGQGPELLIRYENEEAVDDSQLPKDRFSAERLKGVDSTLKIQPAELGDSAVYLCASSFRGTETQYFGPGTRLLVL.

This clone was detected ten times or more. The CDR3, as DNA: TGCAGCGTTGTTTTTGCGGGAAGAGGCTACACCTTC. Amino acids: CSVVFAGRGYTF. The chain couples TRBV29-1 to TRBJ1-2; D remains ambiguous. CDR1 and CDR2 from the germline V gene are SQVTM and ANQGSEA. V lost 4 bases, J lost 8 bases, and 14 bases lay in between. The CDR3 covers 12 residues.

This clone has only one observation. The chain is built from TRBV14 and TRBJ1-1; D perhaps matches TRBD1 (5 bases). The CDR3 is 14 residues long. V dropped 5 bases and J dropped 1 base, with 11 bases sitting between them. Germline V gives CDR1 SGHDN, CDR2 FVKESK. CDR3 loop: CASSLGQTNTEAFF. The CDR3 DNA reads as TGTGCCAGCAGCTTAGGACAAACGAACACTGAAGCTTTCTTT.

V usage is TRBV7-2 and J usage is TRBJ2-7; no clear D. Trimming removed 5 bases at V and 2 bases at J, with 10 bases between. The CDR3 is 13 amino acids. Germline values: CDR1 SGHTA, CDR2 FQGNSA. In DNA form, the CDR3 reads TGTGCCAGCAGCCCCCCCCGCGCCTACGAGCAGTACTTC. Translated, it gives CASSPPRAYEQYF. The full variable domain, completed using reference TRBV7-2 and TRBJ2-7, is GAGVSQSPSNKVTEKGKDVELRCDPISGHTALYWYRQSLGQGLEFLIYFQGNSAPDKSGLPSDRFSAERTGGSVSTLTIQRTQQEDSAVYLCASSPPRAYEQYFGPGTRLTVT.